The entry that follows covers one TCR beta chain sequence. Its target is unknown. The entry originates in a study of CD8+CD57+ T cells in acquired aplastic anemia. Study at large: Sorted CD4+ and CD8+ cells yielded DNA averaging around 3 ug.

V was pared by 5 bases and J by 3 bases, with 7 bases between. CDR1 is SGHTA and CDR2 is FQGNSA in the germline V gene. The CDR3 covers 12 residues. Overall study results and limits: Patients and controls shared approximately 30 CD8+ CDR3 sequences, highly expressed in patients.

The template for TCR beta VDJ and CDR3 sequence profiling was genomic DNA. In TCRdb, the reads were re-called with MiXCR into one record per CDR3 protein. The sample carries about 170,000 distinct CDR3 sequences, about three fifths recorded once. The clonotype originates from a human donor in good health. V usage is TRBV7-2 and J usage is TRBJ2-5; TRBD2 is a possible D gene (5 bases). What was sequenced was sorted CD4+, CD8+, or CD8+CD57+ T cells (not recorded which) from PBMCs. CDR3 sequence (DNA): TGTGCCAGCAGCAGGCGGGAAGAGACCCAGTACTTC. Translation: CASSRREETQYF.